Detailed here is one T cell receptor beta chain. No antigen is known for it. Addition of a universal primer site occurred through template switching, and cDNA carried unique molecular identifiers. MiXCR, applied by TCRdb to the 5' RACE reads, yields one record per CDR3 protein. The data show approximately 1.8 million distinct CDR3 sequences, with more than 30% seen just once and 0.25% to 0.3% held by the top ten. The source of the sample is a study of identical twins. The study, taken as a whole, reports: Model-predicted out-of-frame TCR alpha sharing fell below observed values in monozygotic twins. Carriage of fewer insertions was seen in abundant cord blood beta clonotypes, whereas memory repertoires showed none. Twins' excess sharing was less marked for out-of-frame beta sequences.

The CDR3 length is 16 residues. Germline CDR1 MDHEN, CDR2 SYDVKM. Trimming took off 0 bases at V and 0 bases at J, with 9 bases between the two ends. The clonotype originates from a newborn girl in good health. Sequencing was done on a sample of cord blood. The rearrangement links TRBV28 to TRBJ1-3; TRBD1 is a possible D gene (6 bases). Here the CDR3 DNA reads TGTGCCAGCAGTTTATGGGGCAGGGGCTCTGGAAACACCATATATTTT. This encodes CASSLWGRGSGNTIYF. Full variable domain (rest looked up from reference TRBV28 and TRBJ1-3): DVKVTQSSRYLVKRTGEKVFLECVQDMDHENMFWYRQDPGLGLRLIYFSYDVKMKEKGDIPEGYSVSREKKERFSLILESASTNQTSMYLCASSLWGRGSGNTIYFGEGSWLTVV.